These 17 T cell receptor beta chains were sequenced from one sample in a study of T-cell memory formation after mild COVID-19. Using its own MiXCR run on the 5' RACE reads, TCRdb lists one record per CDR3 protein. The repertoire includes fewer than 300,000 distinct CDR3 sequences, around 17% of them detected once, and under 25% sits in the top ten. The specimen sequenced was PBMCs or a T cell subset sorted from them (not recorded which). These receptors all stem from a man younger than 30 who had mild COVID-19 (a few samples of this study predate the infection). Cell type and time point are not known.

This chain joins TRBV5-1 and TRBJ2-1, with TRBD1 matching over 11 bases. The CDR3 has 18 residues. The germline V gene has CDR1 SGHRS and CDR2 YFSETQ. With 2 bases clipped from V and 5 bases from J, the junction kept 12 bases outside the gene matches. The CDR3 reads CASSFTVPWDRGDNEQFF. In nucleotides, the CDR3 is TGCGCCAGCAGCTTCACGGTGCCCTGGGACAGGGGGGACAATGAGCAGTTCTTC.

This clonotype was detected a few times. This chain joins TRBV6-2 or TRBV6-3 and TRBJ2-1; D is uncertain. The V and J ends lost 2 bases and 3 bases respectively, with 8 bases between them. The V gene's germline CDR1 is MNHEY and CDR2 SVGEGT. The CDR3 covers 14 residues. CDR3 sequence: CASSYRTNYNEQFF. CDR3 DNA sequence: TGTGCCAGCAGTTACAGGACCAACTACAATGAGCAGTTCTTC.

The chain employs TRBV20-1 and TRBJ2-7, with TRBD2 identical over 15 bases. Germline V gene data show CDR1 as DFQATT and CDR2 as SNEGSKA (reference sequence). This CDR3 spans 15 amino acids. Losses at the gene ends were 6 bases for V and 1 base for J; bases not matched to a gene: 4. The chain's CDR3 is CSASGTSGGSYEQYF. DNA of the CDR3: TGCAGTGCGTCCGGGACTAGCGGGGGGTCCTACGAGCAGTACTTC.

Only a few counts were recorded for this clonotype. The chain joins TRBV19 to TRBJ1-4; D might be TRBD1 (6 bases). The V gene lost 3 bases and the J gene lost 8 bases, with 13 bases spanning the gap. The CDR3 has 14 residues. Germline CDR1 reads LNHDA; CDR2 reads SQIVND (reference sequence). CDR3 region: CASSIRGRSEKLFF. As DNA, the CDR3 is TGTGCCAGTAGTATCAGGGGAAGAAGCGAAAAACTGTTTTTT.

J is TRBJ2-1 and V is TRBV5-6; the D is unclear. Trimming removed 1 base at V and 2 bases at J, with 10 bases between. CDR3 length: 15 residues. The germline V gene has CDR1 SGHDT and CDR2 YYEEEE. Here the CDR3 reads CASSLFSAAYNEQFF. The CDR3 region has the DNA TGTGCCAGCAGCTTGTTTTCAGCAGCCTACAATGAGCAGTTCTTC.

This clonotype was counted between two and nine times. This chain uses TRBV5-5 with TRBJ2-5; 9 bases match TRBD1. Unmatched junction bases numbered 5, after V lost 3 bases and J lost 2 bases. CDR1 and CDR2 (germline): SGHKS, YYEKEE (reference sequence). The CDR3 extends over 15 amino acids. Written as DNA, the CDR3 is TGTGCCAGCAGCTCCCGGGACAGGGTACAAGAGACCCAGTACTTC. This translates into CASSSRDRVQETQYF.

This clonotype came up many times. CDR3 protein: CASSTQGVSNQPQHF. The CDR3 coding sequence is TGTGCCAGCAGCACACAGGGAGTAAGCAATCAGCCCCAGCATTTT. The V and J genes are TRBV7-2 and TRBJ1-5, with D possibly being TRBD1 (6 bases). V lost 5 bases and J lost 1, with 12 bases in between. CDR1 SGHTA and CDR2 FQGNSA come from the germline V gene. The length of the CDR3 is 15 residues.

This clonotype was found a few times. J is TRBJ2-3 and V is TRBV7-3; 7 nucleotides match TRBD1. CDR3 length: 16 amino acids. Germline values: CDR1 SGHTA, CDR2 FQGTGA. V was clipped by 1 base and J by 2 bases; unmatched bases: 6. The CDR3 DNA follows: TGTGCCAGCAGCTTAAAAGTCAGGGGGATCACAGATACGCAGTATTTT. It yields the protein CASSLKVRGITDTQYF.

In this sample, this clonotype turned up many times. The rearrangement links TRBV25-1 to TRBJ2-5; 10 nucleotides line up with TRBD1. The V and J ends lost 5 bases and 4 bases, in that order; junction bases with no gene match: 7. The germline gives CDR1 MGHDK, CDR2 SYGVNS. The CDR3 spans 15 residues. The CDR3 region has the DNA TGTGCCAGCAGTCAGCCGACAGGGGGCGGAGAGACCCAGTACTTC. Its translation is CASSQPTGGGETQYF.

The V call is TRBV6-2 or TRBV6-3, the J call TRBJ1-1; TRBD1 is a possible D gene (5 bases). Trimming left V 2 bases short and J 4 bases short, with 11 bases between. This CDR3 has 14 amino acids. Germline assignment: CDR1 MNHEY and CDR2 SVGEGT. CDR3 in amino acids: CASSYGGESTEAFF. The CDR3 coding sequence is TGTGCCAGCAGTTACGGGGGGGAAAGCACTGAAGCTTTCTTT.

This clonotype was seen a few times. This CDR3 is CASSLLGGEYEQYF. The CDR3 DNA is TGTGCCAGCAGTTTATTAGGGGGCGAATACGAGCAGTACTTC. The chain joins TRBV12-3 or TRBV12-4 to TRBJ2-7; 7 nucleotides align to TRBD1. This CDR3 is 14 amino acids long. Germline trimming cut 2 bases from V and 4 bases from J; bases unmatched to any gene: 5.

Only a few counts were recorded for this clonotype. The gene calls are TRBV20-1 and TRBJ2-5, with 13 nucleotides matching TRBD2. The germline CDR1 and CDR2 sequences are DFQATT and SNEGSKA (reference sequence). V trimming: 3 bases; J trimming: 5 bases; junction bases outside the gene matches: 12. CDR3 size: 17 residues. The CDR3 sequence is CSASPQTSGGAYETQYF. For the CDR3, the DNA is TGCAGTGCTAGTCCTCAAACTAGCGGGGGGGCATATGAGACCCAGTACTTC.

The DNA for the CDR3 is TGTGCCAGCGTTAGTCTGTACGTC. This sequence encodes CASVSLYV. This chain joins TRBV5-8 and TRBJ2-7; D is unclear. The CDR3 covers 8 residues. V was trimmed by 7 bases and J by 12 bases, leaving 8 bases between them. CDR1 and CDR2 from the germline V gene are SGHTS and YDEGEE.

The chain couples TRBV6-6 to TRBJ2-5; D gene unclear. The V and J ends lost 2 bases and 2 bases respectively, with 12 bases between them. The CDR3 contains 15 residues. From germline, CDR1 is MNHNY and CDR2 SVGAGI (reference sequence). The CDR3 DNA reads TGTGCCAGCAGTTACAGGTCTGCAACACAAGAGACCCAGTACTTC. Amino acids: CASSYRSATQETQYF.

This clonotype has just a few counts. This chain joins TRBV6-2 or TRBV6-3 and TRBJ1-5, with D possibly matching TRBD1 (6 bases). Germline assignment: CDR1 MNHEY and CDR2 SVGEGT. The CDR3 length is 12 residues. V lost 3 bases and J lost 13, with 13 bases in between. CDR3 residues: CASSYDRSPQHF. The CDR3 nucleotides read TGTGCCAGCAGTTATGACAGGTCTCCTCAGCATTTT.

This clonotype was found a few times. V is TRBV19 and J is TRBJ2-3, with D possibly called TRBD1 or TRBD2 (5 bases each). Germline CDR1 and CDR2: LNHDA and SQIVND (reference sequence). Trimming pared 3 bases from V and 6 bases from J, leaving 22 bases between. The CDR3 runs to 17 residues. As DNA, the CDR3 is TGTGCCAGTAGTATCCGGGGCAGCCCAGAATTGGCGGATACGCAGTATTTT. Translated, it gives CASSIRGSPELADTQYF. Drawing the rest from reference TRBV19 and TRBJ2-3, the complete variable domain is DGGITQSPKYLFRKEGQNVTLSCEQNLNHDAMYWYRQDPGQGLRLIYYSQIVNDFQKGDIAEGYSVSREKKESFPLTVTSAQKNPTAFYLCASSIRGSPELADTQYFGPGTRLTVL.

A few counts support this clonotype. A junction end diverges from the germline sequence, so it may reflect a read error. V is TRBV2 and J is TRBJ1-4, with a tentative D call TRBD1 (5 bases). The germline V gene encodes CDR1 SNHLY and CDR2 FYNNEI. The CDR3 is made up of 16 amino acids. CDR3: CASSQAGTPTNEKLFF. The CDR3 coding sequence is TGTGCCAGCAGTCAAGCAGGGACCCCAACTAATGAAAAACTGTTTTTT.